This TCR beta chain derives from a study of blood T cell repertoires in COVID-19. Study at large: Sources were T cells, B-cell-depleted T cells, or PBMCs; the material itself was cDNA or gDNA.

In the authors' methods: Amplification of reference gene primers provided the estimated nucleated cell counts. The data were produced by immunoSEQ multiplex PCR, yet TCRdb's version contains in-frame clones alone and is incomplete. That table gives V, J and clone size, and the DNA gave D and trimming. The table includes 250,000 to 350,000 clones, roughly 86% detected once. Per germline, CDR1 LGHNA and CDR2 YSLEER. The CDR3 contains 14 residues. V shed 0 bases and J shed 6 bases, with 11 bases lying between them. The sequence derives from a woman in her 30s with COVID-19, enrolled during active disease. Sequenced sample: peripheral blood. The V gene is TRBV4-3, the J gene TRBJ1-1; perhaps TRBD1 as D (5 bases). CDR3 nucleotides: TGCGCCAGCAGCCAAGATTGGGGGGTCCCTGAAGCTTTCTTT. This codes for CASSQDWGVPEAFF.